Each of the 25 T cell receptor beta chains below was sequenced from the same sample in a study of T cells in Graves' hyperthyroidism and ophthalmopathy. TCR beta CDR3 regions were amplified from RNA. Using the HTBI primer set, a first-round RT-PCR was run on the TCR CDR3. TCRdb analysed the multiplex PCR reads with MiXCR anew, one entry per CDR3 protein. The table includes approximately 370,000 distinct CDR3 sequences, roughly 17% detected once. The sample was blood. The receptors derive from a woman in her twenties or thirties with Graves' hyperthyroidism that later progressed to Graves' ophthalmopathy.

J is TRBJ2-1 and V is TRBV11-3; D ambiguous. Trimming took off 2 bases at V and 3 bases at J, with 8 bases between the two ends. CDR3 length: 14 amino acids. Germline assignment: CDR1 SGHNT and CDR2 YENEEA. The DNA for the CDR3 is TGTGCCAGCAGCTTAAACAGCTACTACAATGAGCAGTTCTTC. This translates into CASSLNSYYNEQFF.

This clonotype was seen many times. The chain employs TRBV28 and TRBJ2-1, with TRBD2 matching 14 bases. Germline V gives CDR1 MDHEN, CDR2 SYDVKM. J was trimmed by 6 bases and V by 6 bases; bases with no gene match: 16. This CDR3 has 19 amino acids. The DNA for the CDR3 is TGTGCCAGCAGCAAGTCGGGACTAGCGGGGGTCAGGGGGATCAATGAGCAGTTCTTC. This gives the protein CASSKSGLAGVRGINEQFF.

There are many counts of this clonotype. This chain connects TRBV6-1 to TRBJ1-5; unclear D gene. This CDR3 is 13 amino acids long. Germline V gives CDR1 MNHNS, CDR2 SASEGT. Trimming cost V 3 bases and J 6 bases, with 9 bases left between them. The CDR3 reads CASSDMYGQPQHF. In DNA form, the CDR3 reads TGTGCCAGCAGTGATATGTACGGTCAGCCCCAGCATTTT.

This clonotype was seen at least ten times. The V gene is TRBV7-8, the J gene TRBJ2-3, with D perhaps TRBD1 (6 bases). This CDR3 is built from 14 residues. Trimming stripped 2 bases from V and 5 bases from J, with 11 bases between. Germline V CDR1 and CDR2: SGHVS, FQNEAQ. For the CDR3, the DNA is TGTGCCAGCAGCTTATCAGGGGCGTTAGATACGCAGTATTTT. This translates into CASSLSGALDTQYF.

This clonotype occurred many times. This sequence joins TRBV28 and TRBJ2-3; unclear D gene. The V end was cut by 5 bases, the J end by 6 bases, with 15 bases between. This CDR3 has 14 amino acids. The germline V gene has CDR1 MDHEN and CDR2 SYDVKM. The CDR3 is CASSPPIDEDTQYF. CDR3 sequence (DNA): TGTGCCAGCAGTCCTCCGATAGATGAGGATACGCAGTATTTT.

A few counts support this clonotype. The CDR3 loop reads CASSAWTADTQYF. CDR3 bases: TGTGCCAGCAGCGCCTGGACAGCAGATACGCAGTATTTT. This chain connects TRBV7-2 to TRBJ2-3; a weak D match, TRBD1 (6 bases). Germline CDR1 SGHTA, CDR2 FQGNSA. The CDR3 length is 13 residues. With 5 bases removed from V and 4 bases from J, the gap between germline ends came to 10 bases.

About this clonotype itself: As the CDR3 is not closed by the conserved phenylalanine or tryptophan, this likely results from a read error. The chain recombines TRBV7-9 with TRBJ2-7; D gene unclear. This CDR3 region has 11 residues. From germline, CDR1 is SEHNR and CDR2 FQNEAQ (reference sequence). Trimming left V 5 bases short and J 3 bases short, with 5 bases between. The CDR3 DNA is TGTGCCAGCAGCGACCTCTACGAGCAGTACCTC. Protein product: CASSDLYEQYL.

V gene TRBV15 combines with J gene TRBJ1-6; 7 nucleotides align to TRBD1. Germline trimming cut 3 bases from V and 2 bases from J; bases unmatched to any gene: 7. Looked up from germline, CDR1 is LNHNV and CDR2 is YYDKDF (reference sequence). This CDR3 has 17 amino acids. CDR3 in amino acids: CATSSRPGTAYNSPLHF. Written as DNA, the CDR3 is TGTGCCACCAGCAGTCGTCCCGGGACAGCCTATAATTCACCCCTCCACTTT.

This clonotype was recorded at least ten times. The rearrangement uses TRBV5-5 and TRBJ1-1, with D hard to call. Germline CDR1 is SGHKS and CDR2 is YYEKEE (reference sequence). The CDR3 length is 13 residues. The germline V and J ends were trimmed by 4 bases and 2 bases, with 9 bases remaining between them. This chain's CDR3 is CASSVPSNTEAFF. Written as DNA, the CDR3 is TGTGCCAGCAGCGTACCATCTAACACTGAAGCTTTCTTT.

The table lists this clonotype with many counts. The CDR3 region is CASRGQGSGAFF. CDR3 DNA sequence: TGTGCCAGCAGGGGACAGGGGTCTGGAGCTTTCTTT. This chain uses TRBV2 with TRBJ1-1; TRBD1 agrees at 10 bases. This CDR3 comprises 12 residues. Germline V lookup: CDR1 SNHLY, CDR2 FYNNEI. V lost 6 bases to trimming and J lost 10 bases; unmatched junction nucleotides: 5. Complete variable domain (other parts from reference TRBV2 and TRBJ1-1): EPEVTQTPSHQVTQMGQEVILRCVPISNHLYFYWYRQILGQKVEFLVSFYNNEISEKSEIFDDQFSVERPDGSNFTLKIRSTKLEDSAMYFCASRGQGSGAFFGQGTRLTVV.

The CDR3 loop reads CSARVTGVSYEQYF. The CDR3 coding sequence is TGCAGTGCTAGGGTGACAGGGGTTTCCTACGAGCAGTACTTC. The chain recombines TRBV20-1 with TRBJ2-7, with 8 nucleotides matching TRBD1. The CDR3 runs to 14 residues. V lost 3 bases, J lost 1 base, and 5 bases stayed unmatched. The germline V gene has CDR1 DFQATT and CDR2 SNEGSKA (reference sequence).

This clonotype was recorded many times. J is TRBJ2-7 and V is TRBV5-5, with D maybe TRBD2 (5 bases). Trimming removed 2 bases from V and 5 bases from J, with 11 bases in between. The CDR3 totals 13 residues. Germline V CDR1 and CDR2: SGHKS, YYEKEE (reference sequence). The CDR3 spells CASSFSSRDEQYF. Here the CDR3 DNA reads TGTGCCAGCAGCTTCAGTTCGAGGGACGAGCAGTACTTC.

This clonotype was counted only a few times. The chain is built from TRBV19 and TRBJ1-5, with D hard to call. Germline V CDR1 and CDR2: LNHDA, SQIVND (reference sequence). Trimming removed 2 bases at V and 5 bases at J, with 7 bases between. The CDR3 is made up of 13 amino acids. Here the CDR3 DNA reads TGTGCCAGTAGTATAAGTTTGGATCAGCCCCAGCATTTT. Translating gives CASSISLDQPQHF.

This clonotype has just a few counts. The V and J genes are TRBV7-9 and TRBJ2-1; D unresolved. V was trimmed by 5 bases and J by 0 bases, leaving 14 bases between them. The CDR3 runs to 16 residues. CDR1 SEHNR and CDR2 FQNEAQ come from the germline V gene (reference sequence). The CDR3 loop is CASSPAASISYNEQFF. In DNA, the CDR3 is TGTGCCAGCAGCCCGGCGGCCAGCATCTCCTACAATGAGCAGTTCTTC.

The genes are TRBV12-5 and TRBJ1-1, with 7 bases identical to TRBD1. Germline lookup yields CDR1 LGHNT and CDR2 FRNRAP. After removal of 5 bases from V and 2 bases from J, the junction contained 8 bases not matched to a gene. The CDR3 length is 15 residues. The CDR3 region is CASGPRGQLNTEAFF. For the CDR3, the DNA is TGTGCTAGTGGTCCGAGGGGACAGCTTAACACTGAAGCTTTCTTT.

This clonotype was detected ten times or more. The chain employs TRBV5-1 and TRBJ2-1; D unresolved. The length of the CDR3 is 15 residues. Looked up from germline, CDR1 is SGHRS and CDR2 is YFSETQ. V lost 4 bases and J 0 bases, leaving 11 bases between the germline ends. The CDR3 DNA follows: TGCGCCAGCAGCCCTAGGCCCAACTCCTACAATGAGCAGTTCTTC. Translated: CASSPRPNSYNEQFF.

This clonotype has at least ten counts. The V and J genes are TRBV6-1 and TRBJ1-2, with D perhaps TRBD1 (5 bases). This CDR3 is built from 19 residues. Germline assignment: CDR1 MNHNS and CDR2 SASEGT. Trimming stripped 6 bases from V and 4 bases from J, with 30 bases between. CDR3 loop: CASSLLNTAGRDHGYGYTF. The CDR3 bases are TGTGCCAGCAGCCTTCTTAACACGGCAGGGAGGGACCATGGCTATGGCTACACCTTC.

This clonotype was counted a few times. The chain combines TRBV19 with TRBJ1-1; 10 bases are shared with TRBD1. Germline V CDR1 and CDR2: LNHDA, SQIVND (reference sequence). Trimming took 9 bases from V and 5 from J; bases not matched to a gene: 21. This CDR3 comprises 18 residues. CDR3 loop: CASVRGTGVLPLDTEAFF. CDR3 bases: TGTGCCAGCGTGCGGGGGACAGGGGTTTTACCTTTGGATACTGAAGCTTTCTTT.

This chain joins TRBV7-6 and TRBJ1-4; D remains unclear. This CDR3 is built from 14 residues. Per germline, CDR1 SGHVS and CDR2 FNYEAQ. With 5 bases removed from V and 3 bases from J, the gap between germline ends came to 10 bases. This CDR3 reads CASSARRPNEKLFF. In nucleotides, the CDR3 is TGTGCCAGCAGCGCTCGAAGGCCTAATGAAAAACTGTTTTTT.

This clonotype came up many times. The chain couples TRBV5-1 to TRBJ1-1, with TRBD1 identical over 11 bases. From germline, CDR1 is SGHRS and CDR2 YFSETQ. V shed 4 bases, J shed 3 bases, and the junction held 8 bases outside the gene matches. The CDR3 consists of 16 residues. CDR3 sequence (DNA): TGCGCCAGCAGCACCGGGGACAGGGGGATCGACACTGAAGCTTTCTTT. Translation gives CASSTGDRGIDTEAFF. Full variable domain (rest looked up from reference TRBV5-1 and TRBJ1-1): KAGVTQTPRYLIKTRGQQVTLSCSPISGHRSVSWYQQTPGQGLQFLFEYFSETQRNKGNFPGRFSGRQFSNSRSEMNVSTLELGDSALYLCASSTGDRGIDTEAFFGQGTRLTVV.

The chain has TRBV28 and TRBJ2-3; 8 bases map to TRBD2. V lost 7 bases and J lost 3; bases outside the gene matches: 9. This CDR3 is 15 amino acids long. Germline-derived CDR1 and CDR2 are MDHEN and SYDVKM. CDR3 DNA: TGTGCCAGCACTCCCCCCGCGGGGGGTACAGATACGCAGTATTTT. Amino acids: CASTPPAGGTDTQYF.

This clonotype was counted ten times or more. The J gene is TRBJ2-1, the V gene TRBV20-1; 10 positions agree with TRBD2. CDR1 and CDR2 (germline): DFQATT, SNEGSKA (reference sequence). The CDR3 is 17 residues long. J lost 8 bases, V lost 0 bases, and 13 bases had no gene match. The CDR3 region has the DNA TGCAGTGCTAGAGATCGCACGGCTAGCGGGAGTCGAGATGAGCAGTTCTTC. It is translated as CSARDRTASGSRDEQFF.

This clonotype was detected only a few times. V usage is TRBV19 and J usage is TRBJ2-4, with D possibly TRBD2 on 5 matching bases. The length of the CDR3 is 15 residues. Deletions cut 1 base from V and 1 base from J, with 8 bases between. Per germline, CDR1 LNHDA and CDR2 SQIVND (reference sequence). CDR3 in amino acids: CASSIGGIAKNIQYF. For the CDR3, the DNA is TGTGCCAGTAGTATAGGAGGGATCGCCAAAAACATTCAGTACTTC.

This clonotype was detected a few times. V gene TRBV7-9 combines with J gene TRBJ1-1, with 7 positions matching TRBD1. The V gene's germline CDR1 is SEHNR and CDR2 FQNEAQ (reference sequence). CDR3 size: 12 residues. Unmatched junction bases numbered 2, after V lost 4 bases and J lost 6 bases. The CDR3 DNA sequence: TGTGCCAGCAGCTACGACAGGGCTGAAGCTTTCTTT. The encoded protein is CASSYDRAEAFF.

CDR3 protein: CSARGETTYNEQFF. The DNA of the CDR3 is TGCAGTGCTAGAGGAGAGACAACCTACAATGAGCAGTTCTTC. V and J are TRBV20-1 and TRBJ2-1; D gene unclear. The V gene's germline CDR1 is DFQATT and CDR2 SNEGSKA (reference sequence). The CDR3 loop spans 14 amino acids. V was trimmed by 1 base and J by 2 bases, leaving 9 bases between them.